This TCR beta chain was observed in a study of T cells in Graves' hyperthyroidism and ophthalmopathy (dated by TCRdb to about 2019). Study-wide context: Peripheral blood was sampled at the time of initial diagnosis, prior to any treatment. The study also compared thyroid tissue and blood T-cell repertoires from about six Graves' hyperthyroidism patients. The paper reports TCR Vbeta CDR3 sequencing of approximately 140 peripheral blood samples: around 45 ophthalmopathy, roughly 80 hyperthyroidism and 17 progressor patients. The 85 to 100 discovery patients were divided at random into training and test sets in a 7:3 ratio. TCR V-J signatures able to tell the groups apart were searched for in a discovery cohort of some 100 patients, of whom about 40 had Graves' ophthalmopathy and around 56 had stable Graves' hyperthyroidism. After blood sampling, hyperthyroidism patients were treated with methimazole at a starting dose of 30 mg daily, and ophthalmopathy patients were treated with high-dose intravenous methylprednisolone. An independent validation cohort of around 19 hyperthyroidism patients and 17 patients who later progressed to ophthalmopathy tested prospective prediction of ophthalmopathy.

Amplification of TCR beta CDR3 regions was carried out from RNA transcripts. A first-round RT-PCR of the TCR CDR3 used the HTBI primer set with the Qiagen OneStep RT-PCR kit. Libraries were constructed in a second round of multiplex PCR, after which size selection and purification were performed. The libraries were sequenced on an Illumina HiSeq2000 using paired-end 100 bp reads. Regarding the original processing steps: SOAPnuke was used to process the raw data, throwing out any read that contained adapters or uncalled bases, had a mean Phred below 15, or lacked an exact constant-primer or identifier match. COPE v1.2.5 was used to merge high-quality paired reads, and clonotypes were defined as unique nucleotide sequences. Clonotypes were aligned to IMGT TRBV, TRBD and TRBJ reference segments using MiTCR v1.1. Analysis was restricted to V-J combinations with a frequency above 0.0001, which covered 98% to 99.2% of repertoires. A TCS score was defined as the ratio between F50 (clonal expansion) and ExV (chaos), using BLOSUM62-based TCRdist between CDR3 peptides within each V-J. Welch's t-statistics and random forest reduced roughly 500 V-J features to 13, which were used in a naive Bayes classifier (R e1071). TCRdb's own reprocessing of the public reads used fastp at Q25 and MiXCR and kept productive beta chains. Under each unique CDR3 protein, matching rows form one entry showing the most common genes and DNA. What appears here as the V and J calls and clone size reflects TCRdb's work, not the paper's. This sample has about 740,000 distinct CDR3 sequences in its table, and around 13% of those were observed once. The ten largest make up roughly a tenth of the sample.

A patient counted as having stable Graves' hyperthyroidism if no progression to ophthalmopathy occurred over 18 months of follow-up. The hyperthyroidism patients were between 18 and 65 years old and newly diagnosed, with a disease duration of less than 2 months. Patients with uncontrolled infections, other autoimmune diseases, pregnancy or lactation were excluded. Diagnoses were based on clinical symptoms, serum thyroxine and TRAb, thyroid ultrasound and orbital computed tomography. Ficoll-Paque density gradient centrifugation was used to isolate PBMCs from about 9.4 ml of fresh peripheral blood. Total RNA was extracted using Trizol reagent, and RNA quality was assessed on an Agilent 2100 Bioanalyzer. This clonotype was picked up many times. Its antigen is currently not known. No base qualities exist here, and no much larger clone lies one base off it. Results the study describes overall, beyond this receptor: Sample size was not statistically predetermined, and investigators were not blinded to group allocation. A 13 V-J signature model separated ophthalmopathy from stable hyperthyroidism, with around 91% sensitivity and about 81% specificity in cross-validation and 80%/75% in testing. In validation, progression to ophthalmopathy was predicted by the model with approximately 67% sensitivity and roughly 72% specificity, a median of roughly six months before onset. Blood samples also contained most of the expanded thyroid clonotypes (frequency above 0.001), which suggests that blood repertoires may reflect thyroid immune responses.

According to the germline V gene (reference sequence), CDR1 reads SGHKS and CDR2 reads YYEKEE. V is cut by 0 bases and J by 5 bases, and the space between the germline ends is 17 bases. Including the terminal cysteine and phenylalanine, the CDR3 comprises 16 residues. Only the CDR3 DNA stays, 48 bases, in frame from base 1. This clonotype was sampled from a woman in her late teens or twenties with Graves' hyperthyroidism. The chain links TRBV5-5 with TRBJ1-1; TRBD1 could be the D gene, as 6 bases match. What was sequenced was blood. The CDR3 reads CASSLAWRGGRTEAFF. DNA sequence: TGTGCCAGCAGCTTGGCGTGGAGGGGGGGGAGGACTGAAGCTTTCTTT.